The 21 T cell receptor beta chains given below trace back to one sample, sequenced in a study of blood T cells in healthy people across ages (dated by TCRdb to 2013 to 2016). Libraries were prepared through 5' RACE. A second PCR of about 7 to 12 cycles was performed with a sample-barcoded 5' primer and a J-beta primer mix. In TCRdb, the public reads were trimmed at Q25 with fastp and aligned with MiXCR, with productive beta chains retained. Every CDR3 protein is listed once, alongside the most common genes and DNA of its rows. Here the sample has over 1,500,000 distinct CDR3 sequences; around 40% occur a single time. The top ten constitute more than 20% of the sample. Sequenced input: blood. These receptors all come from a human donor in good health.

The V and J genes are TRBV7-2 and TRBJ2-1, with 9 positions matching TRBD2. Germline V gene data show CDR1 as SGHTA and CDR2 as FQGNSA. V was pared by 5 bases and J by 12 bases, with 8 bases of the junction left unmatched. The CDR3 has 13 residues. CDR3 DNA: TGTGCCAGCAGCCTAAGCGGGGGGCCCTGGCAGTTCTTC. It codes for CASSLSGGPWQFF.

This chain links TRBV7-8 with TRBJ1-4; tentatively, D is TRBD1 (5 bases). CDR1 is SGHVS and CDR2 is FQNEAQ in the germline V gene. The CDR3 length is 14 residues. Between the trimmed V and J ends, which lost 0 bases and 8 bases, there was a span of 10 bases. The CDR3 DNA is TGTGCCAGCAGCTTAGCAGGGGAGGTCGAAAAACTGTTTTTT. Encoded protein: CASSLAGEVEKLFF. Using reference TRBV7-8 and TRBJ1-4 for the parts outside the CDR3, the full variable domain is GAGVSQSPRYKVAKRGQDVALRCDPISGHVSLFWYQQALGQGPEFLTYFQNEAQLDKSGLPSDRFFAERPEGSVSTLKIQRTQQEDSAVYLCASSLAGEVEKLFFGSGTQLSVL.

CDR3 sequence (DNA): TGTGCCAGCAGAGACCCGGGACAGGGGGCGTCAAATGAGCAGTTCTTC. It encodes CASRDPGQGASNEQFF. The chain couples TRBV25-1 to TRBJ2-1; 12 bases fit TRBD1. The CDR3 extends over 16 amino acids. The V and J ends lost 6 bases and 7 bases, in that order; junction bases with no gene match: 10. The germline gives CDR1 MGHDK, CDR2 SYGVNS.

The chain uses TRBV20-1 and TRBJ1-6, with TRBD1 matching 8 bases. This CDR3 spans 16 amino acids. The V and J ends lost 3 bases and 10 bases, in that order; junction bases with no gene match: 14. CDR1 and CDR2 from the germline V gene are DFQATT and SNEGSKA (reference sequence). The CDR3 spells CSARTDGQGPDSPLHF. The CDR3 nucleotides are TGCAGTGCTAGGACCGACGGACAGGGCCCCGACTCACCCCTCCACTTT.

This clonotype was counted a few times. J is TRBJ1-2 and V is TRBV12-3 or TRBV12-4; a weak D match, TRBD1 (5 bases). The germline V and J ends were trimmed by 5 bases and 2 bases, with 12 bases remaining between them. CDR3 size: 14 residues. This CDR3 reads CASSTLNRNYGYTF. Here the CDR3 DNA reads TGTGCCAGCAGTACCCTGAACAGGAACTATGGCTACACCTTC.

V gene TRBV9 combines with J gene TRBJ2-2, with 7 bases matching TRBD1. The CDR3 has 16 amino acids. The J segment lost 5 bases and the V segment lost 1 base, leaving 8 bases of the junction unmatched. The germline CDR1 and CDR2 sequences are SGDLS and YYNGEE. This CDR3 is CASSVRQGLSTGELFF. The CDR3 region has the DNA TGTGCCAGCAGCGTAAGACAGGGTCTTTCTACCGGGGAGCTGTTTTTT.

This sequence joins TRBV11-2 and TRBJ2-5; 8 positions match TRBD1. This CDR3 has 15 amino acids. Unmatched junction bases numbered 4, after V lost 3 bases and J lost 1 base. Germline CDR1 is SGHAT and CDR2 is FQNNGV. CDR3 sequence (DNA): TGTGCCAGCAGCTTTAGCAGGGGGCCCCAAGAGACCCAGTACTTC. This encodes CASSFSRGPQETQYF.

The gene calls are TRBV20-1 and TRBJ1-1; the D gene is possibly TRBD1 (5 bases). Deletions cut 6 bases from V and 4 bases from J, with 9 bases between. The CDR3 totals 11 residues. Germline V gene lookup returns CDR1 DFQATT and CDR2 SNEGSKA (reference sequence). The CDR3 DNA follows: TGCAGTGCAGACGGGGGCACTGAAGCTTTCTTT. It yields the protein CSADGGTEAFF.

This clonotype has just a few counts. The chain uses TRBV7-8 and TRBJ2-7; D is perhaps TRBD1 or TRBD2 (5 bases each). V was cut by 1 base and J by 3 bases, with 10 bases left in between. This CDR3 spans 14 amino acids. Germline CDR1 SGHVS, CDR2 FQNEAQ. Here the CDR3 DNA reads TGTGCCAGCAGCTTAGAGGGACCTGACTACGAGCAGTACTTC. Amino acids: CASSLEGPDYEQYF.

The chain links TRBV12-5 to TRBJ2-5; D gene ambiguous. The V end lost 1 base, the J end lost 5 bases, and 8 bases lay between the germline ends. The CDR3 has 13 amino acids. Germline assignment: CDR1 LGHNT and CDR2 FRNRAP. Written as DNA, the CDR3 is TGTGCTAGTGGTTTGGGGCGACGGGAGACCCAGTACTTC. It is translated as CASGLGRRETQYF. Filled out from reference TRBV12-5 and TRBJ2-5, the complete variable domain reads DARVTQTPRHKVTEMGQEVTMRCQPILGHNTVFWYRQTMMQGLELLAYFRNRAPLDDSGMPKDRFSAEMPDATLATLKIQPSEPRDSAVYFCASGLGRRETQYFGPGTRLLVL.

The gene calls are TRBV6-2 or TRBV6-3 and TRBJ1-5; TRBD1 matches at 11 bases. V lost 6 bases, J lost 1 base, and 11 bases stayed unmatched. In germline, CDR1 is MNHEY, CDR2 SVGEGT. The CDR3 has 18 amino acids. This chain's CDR3 is CASSSGQGAIWSNQPQHF. CDR3 in DNA: TGTGCCAGCAGCAGCGGACAGGGGGCGATTTGGAGCAATCAGCCCCAGCATTTT.

The gene calls are TRBV6-1 and TRBJ1-2; TRBD1 matches 9 bases. CDR1 is MNHNS, CDR2 SASEGT, per germline. After removal of 2 bases from V and 6 bases from J, the junction contained 10 bases not matched to a gene. This CDR3 comprises 16 residues. CDR3 nucleotides: TGTGCCAGCAGTGAATTGGAGGGACAGGGAAGCGATGGCTACACCTTC. This sequence encodes CASSELEGQGSDGYTF.

This clonotype was seen a few times. This chain links TRBV24-1 with TRBJ2-3; D not certain. The CDR3 contains 16 residues. V lost 5 bases, J lost 0 bases, and 14 bases lay in between. Germline V lookup: CDR1 KGHDR, CDR2 SFDVKD. The DNA for the CDR3 is TGTGCCACCAGTGGTACATTATCGATTAGCACAGATACGCAGTATTTT. Translated, it gives CATSGTLSISTDTQYF.

J is TRBJ2-7 and V is TRBV4-3; the D is unclear. Trimming cost V 0 bases and J 0 bases, with 9 bases left between them. In germline, CDR1 is LGHNA, CDR2 YSLEER. The CDR3 is 15 residues long. The CDR3 DNA reads TGCGCCAGCAGCCAAGACTACGCTAGCTCCTACGAGCAGTACTTC. Protein: CASSQDYASSYEQYF.

This clonotype was found once. The chain recombines TRBV28 with TRBJ1-5; D not certain. The CDR3 runs to 16 residues. The V gene lost 4 bases and the J gene lost 7 bases, with 20 bases spanning the gap. The germline V gene has CDR1 MDHEN and CDR2 SYDVKM. The DNA for the CDR3 is TGTGCCAGCAGTTCTACCTTTTCTATCACTTACCAGCCCCAGCATTTT. Its translation: CASSSTFSITYQPQHF.

The chain combines TRBV11-2 with TRBJ2-2; D gene uncertain. This CDR3 has 15 residues. Trimming removed 1 base from V and 7 bases from J, with 13 bases in between. The germline V gene encodes CDR1 SGHAT and CDR2 FQNNGV. DNA of the CDR3: TGTGCCAGCAGCTTAGCGGCGTCAAGCAGCGGGGAGCTGTTTTTT. Protein product: CASSLAASSSGELFF.

A few counts support this clonotype. This chain connects TRBV4-3 to TRBJ2-2; 7 nucleotides match TRBD2. V shed 0 bases and J 3 bases; nucleotides not matched to a gene: 7. Germline values: CDR1 LGHNA, CDR2 YSLEER. CDR3 length: 17 amino acids. The CDR3 DNA reads as TGCGCCAGCAGCCAAGAGGGGGAGGGGATGGACACCGGGGAGCTGTTTTTT. Protein product: CASSQEGEGMDTGELFF.

The J gene is TRBJ2-1, the V gene TRBV20-1; 9 bases agree with TRBD2. J gave up 3 bases and V 2 bases, and 11 bases lay outside the gene matches. This CDR3 has 17 amino acids. Germline CDR1 reads DFQATT; CDR2 reads SNEGSKA (reference sequence). DNA of the CDR3: TGCAGTGCTAGAAATTCCAAGGGTAGCGGGGGCTACAATGAGCAGTTCTTC. It encodes CSARNSKGSGGYNEQFF.

This clonotype was found once. The chain recombines TRBV10-3 with TRBJ2-3, with 15 nucleotides matching TRBD2. The germline V gene encodes CDR1 ENHRY and CDR2 SYGVKD. This CDR3 is built from 20 residues. Unmatched junction bases numbered 11, after V lost 3 bases and J lost 1 base. The CDR3 DNA sequence: TGTGCCATCAGTGACTTCGGGACTAGCGGGGGGAGGATTGGCACAGATACGCAGTATTTT. Translation gives CAISDFGTSGGRIGTDTQYF.

With respect to this clonotype: At one end the junction does not follow the germline gene, possibly because of a read error. The J gene is TRBJ1-1, the V gene TRBV19; D possibly corresponds to TRBD1 (6 bases). Germline-derived CDR1 and CDR2 are LNHDA and SQIVND (reference sequence). The CDR3 covers 14 residues. The CDR3 region has the DNA TGTGCCAGTAGTACGCCGGGGGCCAACACCGAAGCTTTCTTT. Amino acid sequence: CASSTPGANTEAFF.

This clonotype has only a few counts. The V call is TRBV6-2 or TRBV6-3, the J call TRBJ2-5; the D gene is possibly TRBD2 (7 bases). Between the trimmed V and J ends, which lost 0 bases and 8 bases, there was a span of 13 bases. This CDR3 contains 14 residues. From germline, CDR1 is MNHEY and CDR2 SVGEGT. CDR3 in amino acids: CASSYSIRGATQYF. CDR3 bases: TGTGCCAGCAGTTACTCGATCCGGGGGGCCACCCAGTACTTC.